The rows below give T cell receptor beta chains drawn from one sample of a study of blood T cell repertoires in COVID-19. This table comes from immunoSEQ multiplex PCR, and its TCRdb copy is limited to in-frame clones, with some not included. The table includes fewer than 120,000 clones, 60% to 80% detected once. Sequenced input: peripheral blood. These receptors all stem from a woman aged 80 or over with active or convalescent COVID-19. Both conserved end residues are trimmed from each CDR3.

TRBV19	TRBJ1-5	ASSIVAGYQPQH
TRBV27	TRBJ2-7	ASSLGGLPFYERY
TRBV7-9	TRBJ2-3	ASRSGQLGVADTQY
TRBV3-1/TRBV3-2	TRBJ2-7	ASSPRDRGHYEQY
TRBV7-9	TRBJ2-7	ASSPRGGSIEQY
TRBV6-2/TRBV6-3	TRBJ1-3	ASSYDRAYSGNTIY
TRBV11-1	TRBJ2-7	ASSRWGGSDYEQY
TRBV5-6	TRBJ2-2	ASGAGANTGELF
TRBV30	TRBJ2-7	AWSPDRLYEQY
TRBV5-1	TRBJ2-7	ASSPGQNYEQY
TRBV28	TRBJ2-1	ASSFYRGQNEQF
TRBV18	TRBJ1-1	ASSPPWAEAF
TRBV18	TRBJ2-3	ASSPPERGGSTDTQY
TRBV10-1	TRBJ2-1	ASSDGTSGRNEQF
TRBV11-2	TRBJ2-7	ASSWTSGTTYEQY
TRBV7-5	TRBJ2-7	VRSSSSGTPYEQY